Listed below are T cell receptor beta chains from one sample, sequenced in a study of blood T cell repertoires in COVID-19. Clones were read by immunoSEQ multiplex PCR, and TCRdb kept only the in-frame ones, dropping some. This sample carries tens of thousands of clones, around 69% of them seen once, and the ten largest clones take around 20%. Sequenced material: peripheral blood. These receptors came from a human donor in a cohort sampled during active or convalescent COVID-19. Both conserved end residues are part of each CDR3. D genes are given only for firm matches. The listing skips clone size in some rows; elsewhere it reads once, few, many or a size class.

>-|-|TRBJ2-3|TRBV18
TGTGCCAGCTCATCAAGCACAGATACGCAGTATTTT
CASSSSTDTQYF
>TRBD1|-|TRBJ1-1|TRBV7-2
TGTGCCAGCAGCTGGACCGGGACAGGGCACATGAACACTGAAGCTTTCTTT
CASSWTGTGHMNTEAFF
>-|few|TRBJ1-1|TRBV5-4
TGTGCCAGCAGCGCGCAGGGAGGGGCCTCTGAAGCTTTCTTT
CASSAQGGASEAFF
>-|-|TRBJ1-2|TRBV7-5
TGTGCCAGAAGCAGATCATACAGGGGGCTCGGCTATGGCTACACCTTC
CARSRSYRGLGYGYTF
>-|-|TRBJ1-2|TRBV6-4
TGTGCCAGCAGTGACTCGATGGCAGGGGCTTCTCCCTATGGCTACACCTTC
CASSDSMAGASPYGYTF
>-|-|TRBJ1-3|TRBV12-2
TGTGCAAGTCGCTTGCGGGGGGTCCCAGGCTCTGGAAACACCATATATTTT
CASRLRGVPGSGNTIYF
>-|-|TRBJ1-5|TRBV2
TGTGCCAGCTCCCAGCCCCCAGGGGCCACCAATCAGCCCCAGCATTTT
CASSQPPGATNQPQHF
>TRBD2|-|TRBJ2-5|TRBV19
TGTGCCAGTAGTATGGGCTTACTAGCGGGGTCCGGGTCAGAGACCCAGTACTTC
CASSMGLLAGSGSETQYF
>TRBD1|-|TRBJ1-2|TRBV28
TGTGCCAGCAGTTCCCTTGACAGGGATGGCTACACCTTC
CASSSLDRDGYTF
>TRBD2|medium-sized|TRBJ2-3|TRBV24-1
TGTGCCACCAGTGATTTGTCGGCGGGAGGGCTGTCAGATACGCAGTATTTT
CATSDLSAGGLSDTQYF
>-|few|TRBJ1-1|TRBV6-5
TGTGCCAGCAGTTACTCGTGGAGGAACACTGAAGCTTTCTTT
CASSYSWRNTEAFF
>-|once|TRBJ1-4|TRBV19
TGTGCCAGTAGTCCGGGACGATCCACCGGGGGTGAAAAACTGTTTTTT
CASSPGRSTGGEKLFF
>TRBD1|-|TRBJ1-6|TRBV27
TGTGCCAGCAGTCTATACTCAGGGGGCAGGAATTCACCCCTCCACTTT
CASSLYSGGRNSPLHF
>-|-|TRBJ2-3|TRBV5-1
TGCGCCAGCAGCTTCGGACACGTCCTTACGCAGTATTTT
CASSFGHVLTQYF
>-|few|TRBJ2-1|TRBV7-9
TGTGCCAGCATCAAGACCTTAAAATTAAGGGGCAATGAGCAGTTCTTC
CASIKTLKLRGNEQFF
>-|-|TRBJ2-7|TRBV7-9
TGTGCCAGCAGCCCCCCGAAAGGGAGGTCCTACGAGCAGTACTTC
CASSPPKGRSYEQYF
>-|-|TRBJ1-2|TRBV7-9
TGTGCCAGCAGCTCCCGACAAGATGGCTACACCTTC
CASSSRQDGYTF
>TRBD1|-|TRBJ2-5|TRBV27
TGTGCCAGCAGTCAGGGGGACAGTATAGAAGAGACCCAGTACTTC
CASSQGDSIEETQYF
>-|-|TRBJ1-5|TRBV30
TGTGCCTGGAGGAGCCCTATGTGGGGACTGGCGGAGCCCCAGCATTTT
CAWRSPMWGLAEPQHF
>-|-|TRBJ1-3|TRBV6-6
TGTGCCAGCAGTTACCAAAGACTCTCTGAAAGAAACACCATATATTTT
CASSYQRLSERNTIYF
>TRBD2|-|TRBJ2-2|TRBV7-6
TGTGCCAGCAGCGCAACCGGGACTAGCTTGGCCGGGGAGCTGTTTTTT
CASSATGTSLAGELFF
>-|few|TRBJ1-5|TRBV2
TGTGCCAGCAGTGGACCCGAGGGCCCTAATCAGCCCCAGCATTTT
CASSGPEGPNQPQHF
>TRBD2|-|TRBJ2-1|TRBV10-3
TGTGCCATCTCAGGCGCGGGGGGCGGAGTTGACAATGAGCAGTTCTTC
CAISGAGGGVDNEQFF
>-|-|TRBJ1-3|TRBV7-8
TGTGCCAGCAGCTCCCTCGTAACGACCAGGACTGGAAACACCATATATTTT
CASSSLVTTRTGNTIYF
>-|-|TRBJ1-2|TRBV30
TGTGCCTGGAGTAAATACCCGGGGGGCTACACCTTC
CAWSKYPGGYTF
>-|-|TRBJ1-2|TRBV28
TGTGCCAGCAGTTCCCTAAACTCGCCTTATGGCTACACCTTC
CASSSLNSPYGYTF
>TRBD2|few|TRBJ2-1|TRBV11-3
TGTGCCAGCAGTTACGGGAGGAAGCTCGAGCAGTTCTTC
CASSYGRKLEQFF
>-|-|TRBJ2-2|TRBV7-3
TGTGCCAGCACCCTAGGGGACACCGGGGAGCTGTTTTTT
CASTLGDTGELFF
>TRBD1|-|TRBJ2-7|TRBV28
TGTGCCAGCAGTCCTTATAGGGGACAGGGGAGCCACGAGCAGTACTTC
CASSPYRGQGSHEQYF